This T cell receptor beta chain was recorded in a study of CD8 T cells in ankylosing spondylitis. Study-level points and caveats: Previously reported in reactive arthritis synovial fluid and blood were some of the motif variants. A TCR beta motif made of fewer than ten highly homologous variants seemed typical of ankylosing spondylitis blood.

This clonotype was counted only a few times. Its antigen is undetermined. CDR1 and CDR2 from the germline V gene are MGHRA and YSYEKL. The CDR3 loop spans 15 amino acids. V was trimmed by 2 bases and J by 0 bases, leaving 7 bases between them. MiXCR, applied by TCRdb to the 5' RACE reads, yields one record per CDR3 protein. The table shows around 140,000 distinct CDR3 sequences, with about a sixth occurring only once. The chain joins TRBV4-1 to TRBJ1-4; D remains ambiguous. The material sequenced was blood, either unsorted or a sorted T cell fraction (not recorded which). The origin of this receptor is a male donor with ankylosing spondylitis. In nucleotides, the CDR3 is TGCGCCAGCAGCCAAAGGGCAGCAACTAATGAAAAACTGTTTTTT. Its protein product is CASSQRAATNEKLFF.